This T cell receptor beta chain was documented in a study of beta chain features in type 1 diabetes. Study-level results: The similarity of naive, central memory and Treg TCRB repertoires appeared greater among patients than among healthy donors. Within each of all four CD4+ subsets, Type 1 diabetes patients had TCRB CDR3s that were moderately but significantly shorter.

The authors reverse transcribed all of the isolated RNA, so sequencing captured expressed TCRB transcripts. The table came from immunoSEQ multiplex PCR; TCRdb's copy has only in-frame clones and leaves some out. Found here are around 710,000 clones, roughly 12% of them singletons; the top ten hold around 0.12%. CDR1 and CDR2 (germline): LNHDA, SQIVND (reference sequence). The CDR3 is made up of 13 amino acids. Trimming removed 2 bases at V and 5 bases at J, with 9 bases between. To note about this clone: The antigen is unknown. This sample includes further DNA sequences coding for the same CDR3.

The chain uses TRBV19 and TRBJ2-5, with a weak D call TRBD1 (5 bases). Sequenced: naive CD4+ T cells from blood. The clonotype originates from a man under 40 with type 1 diabetes. The CDR3 coding sequence is TGTGCCAGTAGTATACAGGGTAGGGAGACCCAGTACTTC. It codes for CASSIQGRETQYF. Looking up the rest from reference TRBV19 and TRBJ2-5 gives the full variable domain: DGGITQSPKYLFRKEGQNVTLSCEQNLNHDAMYWYRQDPGQGLRLIYYSQIVNDFQKGDIAEGYSVSREKKESFPLTVTSAQKNPTAFYLCASSIQGRETQYFGPGTRLLVL.